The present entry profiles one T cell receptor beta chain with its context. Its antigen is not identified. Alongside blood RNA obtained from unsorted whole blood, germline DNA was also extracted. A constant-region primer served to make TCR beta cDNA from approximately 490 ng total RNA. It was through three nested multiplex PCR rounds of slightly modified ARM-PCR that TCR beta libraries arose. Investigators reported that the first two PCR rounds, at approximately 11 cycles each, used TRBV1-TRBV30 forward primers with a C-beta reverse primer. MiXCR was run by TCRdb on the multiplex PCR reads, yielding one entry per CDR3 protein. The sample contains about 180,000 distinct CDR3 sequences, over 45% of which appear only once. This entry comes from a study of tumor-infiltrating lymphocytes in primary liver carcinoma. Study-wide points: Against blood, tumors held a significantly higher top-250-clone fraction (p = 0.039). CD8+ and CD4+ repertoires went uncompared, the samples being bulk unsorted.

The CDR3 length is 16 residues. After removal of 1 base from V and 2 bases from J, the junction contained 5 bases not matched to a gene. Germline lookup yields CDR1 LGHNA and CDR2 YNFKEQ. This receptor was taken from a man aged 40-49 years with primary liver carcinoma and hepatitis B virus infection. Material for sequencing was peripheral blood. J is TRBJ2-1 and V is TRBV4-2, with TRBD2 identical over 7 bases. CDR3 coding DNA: TGTGCCAGCAGCCAAGTACCGGGAGGAGCCTACAATGAGCAGTTCTTC. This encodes CASSQVPGGAYNEQFF.